The 11 T cell receptor beta chains in this list originate from one sample, sequenced in a study of CD8 T cells in ankylosing spondylitis. General study results and limits: A motif of 7 to 9 highly homologous TCR beta variants was seen as apparently characteristic of ankylosing spondylitis blood.

These receptors have no identified antigens. TCRdb used MiXCR to reprocess the 5' RACE reads, holding one entry per CDR3 protein. The data contain fewer than 450,000 distinct CDR3 sequences, 15% to 20% of them seen just once; the ten biggest clones take up about 0.94%. The sequenced material came from blood, either unsorted or a sorted T cell fraction (not recorded which). Receptor source: a male donor with ankylosing spondylitis.

The chain employs TRBV5-1 and TRBJ1-1; 9 positions match TRBD1. Germline trimming cut 5 bases from V and 4 bases from J; bases unmatched to any gene: 9. The CDR3 loop spans 15 amino acids. In germline, CDR1 is SGHRS, CDR2 YFSETQ. The CDR3 spells CASRTGTGFSTEAFF. The CDR3 DNA follows: TGCGCCAGCAGAACCGGGACAGGGTTTAGCACTGAAGCTTTCTTT.

This clonotype was observed at least ten times. This sequence joins TRBV12-3 or TRBV12-4 and TRBJ1-2, with TRBD1 identical over 7 bases. V was clipped by 6 bases and J by 7 bases; unmatched bases: 8. The CDR3 spans 13 residues. The CDR3 is CASSLRDRPGYTF. CDR3 nucleotide sequence: TGTGCCAGCAGCCTGCGGGACAGACCTGGCTACACCTTC.

This chain links TRBV12-3 or TRBV12-4 with TRBJ1-5, with a weak D call TRBD1 (6 bases). V lost 6 bases to trimming and J lost 7 bases, with 16 bases between them. The CDR3 sequence is 14 residues long. CDR3 DNA sequence: TGTGCCAGCAGAGGGGGGAGGGGAGGCCAGCCCCAGCATTTT. Translated, it gives CASRGGRGGQPQHF.

The chain joins TRBV6-1 to TRBJ1-2; no firm D call. V lost 7 bases, J lost 4 bases, and 16 bases lay in between. The CDR3 consists of 14 residues. In germline, CDR1 is MNHNS, CDR2 SASEGT. The CDR3 bases are TGTGCCAGCACCTCACGCGGGGAGGGCTATGGCTACACCTTC. This codes for CASTSRGEGYGYTF.

This clonotype was detected a few times. The rearrangement uses TRBV10-3 and TRBJ2-3; D perhaps matches TRBD2 (6 bases). This CDR3 comprises 14 residues. Germline assignment: CDR1 ENHRY and CDR2 SYGVKD. Trimming left V 7 bases short and J 2 bases short, with 13 bases between. The CDR3 sequence is CAITAGTYTDTQYF. DNA for the CDR3: TGTGCCATCACTGCGGGGACCTACACAGATACGCAGTATTTT.

This clonotype was counted a few times. This sequence joins TRBV6-1 and TRBJ1-5; TRBD1 matches at 12 bases. Looked up from germline, CDR1 is MNHNS and CDR2 is SASEGT. V was pared by 5 bases and J by 3 bases, with 8 bases of the junction left unmatched. The CDR3 is 17 amino acids. As DNA, the CDR3 is TGTGCCAGCAGTACAGGGGGGACAGGGGGCTCCAATCAGCCCCAGCATTTT. It encodes CASSTGGTGGSNQPQHF.

V is TRBV25-1 and J is TRBJ1-1; D not resolved. The CDR3 loop spans 14 amino acids. Looked up from germline, CDR1 is MGHDK and CDR2 is SYGVNS. The V end was cut by 6 bases, the J end by 0 bases, with 11 bases between. In nucleotides, the CDR3 is TGTGCCAGCAGCATACCCGGGGTGAACACTGAAGCTTTCTTT. It encodes CASSIPGVNTEAFF.

The chain carries TRBV20-1 and TRBJ2-7; D may be TRBD1 (6 bases). Looked up from germline, CDR1 is DFQATT and CDR2 is SNEGSKA (reference sequence). Trimming cost V 7 bases and J 1 base, with 11 bases left between them. CDR3 length: 12 residues. The CDR3 DNA reads TGCAGTGGGAACAGGGTGTCCTACGAGCAGTACTTC. It yields the protein CSGNRVSYEQYF.

This rearrangement joins TRBV5-1 to TRBJ2-1, with 9 bases aligning to TRBD2. This CDR3 is 16 amino acids long. Germline trimming cut 1 base from V and 6 bases from J; bases unmatched to any gene: 8. Germline V gives CDR1 SGHRS, CDR2 YFSETQ. The CDR3 protein is CASSLTSGHNGNEQFF. In DNA form, the CDR3 reads TGCGCCAGCAGCTTGACTAGCGGGCACAATGGCAATGAGCAGTTCTTC.

This clonotype was counted between two and nine times. The V call is TRBV28, the J call TRBJ2-7, with 12 bases identical to TRBD2. V shed 6 bases, J shed 4 bases, and the junction held 4 bases outside the gene matches. Germline loops: CDR1 MDHEN, CDR2 SYDVKM. CDR3 size: 14 residues. CDR3 sequence: CASRRTSGKYEQYF. The CDR3 DNA follows: TGTGCCAGCAGACGGACTAGCGGGAAGTACGAGCAGTACTTC. Full variable domain (rest looked up from reference TRBV28 and TRBJ2-7): DVKVTQSSRYLVKRTGEKVFLECVQDMDHENMFWYRQDPGLGLRLIYFSYDVKMKEKGDIPEGYSVSREKKERFSLILESASTNQTSMYLCASRRTSGKYEQYFGPGTRLTVT.

The chain carries TRBV4-2 and TRBJ2-7; TRBD2 agrees at 8 bases. Germline V lookup: CDR1 LGHNA, CDR2 YNFKEQ. The V and J ends lost 3 bases and 0 bases, in that order; junction bases with no gene match: 4. This CDR3 spans 15 amino acids. The CDR3 loop is CASSQGLEFSYEQYF. The CDR3 DNA is TGTGCCAGCAGCCAGGGACTAGAGTTCTCCTACGAGCAGTACTTC.